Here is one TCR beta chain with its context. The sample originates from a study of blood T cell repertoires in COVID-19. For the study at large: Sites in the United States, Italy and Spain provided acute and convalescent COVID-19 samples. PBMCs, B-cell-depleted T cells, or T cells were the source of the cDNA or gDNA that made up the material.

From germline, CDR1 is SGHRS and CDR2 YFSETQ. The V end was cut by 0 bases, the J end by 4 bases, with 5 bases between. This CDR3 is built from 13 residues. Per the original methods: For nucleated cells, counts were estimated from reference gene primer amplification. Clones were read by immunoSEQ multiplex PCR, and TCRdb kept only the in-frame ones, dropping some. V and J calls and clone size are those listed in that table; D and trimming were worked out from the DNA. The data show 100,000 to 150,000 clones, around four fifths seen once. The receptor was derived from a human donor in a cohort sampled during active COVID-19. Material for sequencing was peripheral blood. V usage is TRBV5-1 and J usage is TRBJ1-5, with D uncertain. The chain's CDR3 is CASSLDPNQPQHF. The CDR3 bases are TGCGCCAGCAGCTTGGATCCGAATCAGCCCCAGCATTTT. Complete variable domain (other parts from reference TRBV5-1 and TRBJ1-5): KAGVTQTPRYLIKTRGQQVTLSCSPISGHRSVSWYQQTPGQGLQFLFEYFSETQRNKGNFPGRFSGRQFSNSRSEMNVSTLELGDSALYLCASSLDPNQPQHFGDGTRLSIL.